The sequence of this TCR beta chain was determined in a study of shared clonotypes between healthy human individuals. Study results and limitations: Unshared clonotypes carried lower generation probabilities than those common to all four donors. The study generally estimated greater richness for naive than memory subsets.

Trimming removed 3 bases from V and 2 bases from J, with 14 bases in between. Germline V lookup: CDR1 MNHEY, CDR2 SMNVEV (reference sequence). This CDR3 is 15 amino acids long. The repertoire was sequenced with immunoSEQ multiplex PCR; TCRdb's copy has only in-frame clones and lacks some. The table shows 1,500,000 or so clones, with about 96% occurring only once. About this clone: Its antigen is not known.

This TCR was sampled from a young man in good health. Input material: naive CD4+ T cells sorted from blood. The subset: CD45RA+ positively selected. The V and J genes are TRBV27 and TRBJ2-7, with a weak D call TRBD1 (7 bases). The CDR3 reads CASSLRWRGPYEQYF. In DNA form, the CDR3 reads TGTGCCAGCAGTTTGAGGTGGAGGGGGCCCTACGAGCAGTACTTC.